This T cell receptor (beta chain) was found in a study of CD8 T cells in ankylosing spondylitis. This clonotype showed up many times. TCRdb passed the 5' RACE reads through MiXCR, listing each CDR3 protein once. This sample has about 300,000 distinct CDR3 sequences, with more than 9% found just once. This CDR3 contains 17 residues. Deletions cut 2 bases from V and 0 bases from J, with 15 bases between. CDR1 and CDR2 from the germline V gene are SGHDT and YYEEEE. The source of this sequence is a female donor with ankylosing spondylitis or in good health (not recorded which). The sequencing input was blood, either unsorted or a sorted T cell fraction (not recorded which). The genes are TRBV5-6 and TRBJ2-1, with D uncertain. CDR3 protein: CASSFLKGASSYNEQFF. The CDR3 coding sequence is TGTGCCAGCAGCTTTCTAAAGGGTGCGAGCTCCTACAATGAGCAGTTCTTC.